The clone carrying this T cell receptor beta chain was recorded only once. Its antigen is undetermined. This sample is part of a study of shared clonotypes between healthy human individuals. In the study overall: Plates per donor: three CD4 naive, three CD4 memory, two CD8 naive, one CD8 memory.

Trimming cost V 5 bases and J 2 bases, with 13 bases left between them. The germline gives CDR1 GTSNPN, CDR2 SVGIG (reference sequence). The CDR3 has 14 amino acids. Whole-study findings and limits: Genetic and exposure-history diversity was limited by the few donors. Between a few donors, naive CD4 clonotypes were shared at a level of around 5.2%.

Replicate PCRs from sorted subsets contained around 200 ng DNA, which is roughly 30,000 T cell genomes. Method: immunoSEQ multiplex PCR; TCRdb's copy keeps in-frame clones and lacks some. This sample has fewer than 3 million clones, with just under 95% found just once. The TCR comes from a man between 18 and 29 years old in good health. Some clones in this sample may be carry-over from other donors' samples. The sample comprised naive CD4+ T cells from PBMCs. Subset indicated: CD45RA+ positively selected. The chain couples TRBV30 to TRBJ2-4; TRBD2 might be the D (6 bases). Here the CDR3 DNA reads TGTGCCTGGGGTCGCGGGGCCCCCAAAAACATTCAGTACTTC. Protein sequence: CAWGRGAPKNIQYF. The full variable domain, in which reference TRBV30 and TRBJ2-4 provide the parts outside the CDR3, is SQTIHQWPATLVQPVGSPLSLECTVEGTSNPNLYWYRQAAGRGLQLLFYSVGIGQISSEVPQNLSASRPQDRQFILSSKKLLLSDSGFYLCAWGRGAPKNIQYFGAGTRLSVL.